A selection of T cell receptor beta chains follows, all from one sample in a study of CD8 T cells in Susac syndrome. TCRdb re-called the immunoSEQ multiplex PCR reads through MiXCR, storing one row per CDR3 protein. This table has 90,000 to 150,000 distinct CDR3 sequences, 80% to 95% appearing once. Material for sequencing was CD4+ T cells from PBMCs. These TCRs come from a human donor in good health. Each CDR3 is given with its conserved first and last residue. D genes are given only for firm matches.

j_gene | v_gene | d_gene | CDR3aa
TRBJ2-5 | TRBV19 | TRBD2 | CASSIGVAGAQQTQYF
TRBJ1-2 | TRBV4-2 | . | CASSQESSFEGYGYTF
TRBJ2-7 | TRBV2 | TRBD1 | CASSGSIGTVLSYEQYF
TRBJ2-5 | TRBV6-6 | . | CASSQLPSRTWETQYF
TRBJ2-1 | TRBV5-4 | . | CASSSGLAPNEQFF
TRBJ2-3 | TRBV6-4 | TRBD2 | CASSLGLATDTQYF
TRBJ1-4 | TRBV2 | TRBD1 | CASSDQDRGGEKLFF
TRBJ2-7 | TRBV6-6 | TRBD1 | CASSPRTGIGEQYF
TRBJ2-2 | TRBV7-8 | . | CASSLSIGGTGELFF
TRBJ2-1 | TRBV24-1 | . | CATSDWSGNNEQFF
TRBJ2-3 | TRBV4-3 | TRBD2 | CASSQDPSGRPDTQYF
TRBJ2-2 | TRBV19 | . | CASAVSAGELFF
TRBJ2-3 | TRBV5-4 | . | CASNAGTRKDTQYF
TRBJ1-1 | TRBV14 | . | CASSQVRGGTEAFF
TRBJ1-1 | TRBV7-2 | TRBD1 | CASSLVGDRPEAFF
TRBJ2-3 | TRBV14 | . | CASSQGAPLTDTQYF
TRBJ2-1 | TRBV4-3 | TRBD2 | CASSQDSGSLYNEQFF
TRBJ2-5 | TRBV12-5 | TRBD2 | CASGLVGPTSGGRETQYF
TRBJ1-2 | TRBV2 | . | CASSPTRVLGAGGYTF
TRBJ1-3 | TRBV7-9 | TRBD1 | CASSRYRGQAGNTIYF
TRBJ1-3 | TRBV4-1 | . | CARRNTIYF
TRBJ2-1 | TRBV5-4 | . | CASSLVGRDEQFF
TRBJ2-7 | TRBV6-5 | . | CASSTWGTGAKNYEQYF
TRBJ1-1 | TRBV20-1 | . | CSARDRGIMNTEAFF
TRBJ2-1 | TRBV11-2 | . | CASSLASVWNEQFF
TRBJ1-2 | TRBV6-5 | . | CASSQGGVYGYTF
TRBJ2-7 | TRBV6-2/TRBV6-3 | TRBD2 | CASRTLRGRGSEQYF
TRBJ2-7 | TRBV4-3 | . | CASSQDGSLREQYF
TRBJ2-1 | TRBV6-2/TRBV6-3 | . | CASTGRASTYNEQFF
TRBJ2-2 | TRBV7-2 | . | CASRPLTAGELFF
TRBJ1-3 | TRBV19 | . | CASSQQGSIGNTIYF
TRBJ1-2 | TRBV27 | . | CASSLRQNYGYTF
TRBJ2-5 | TRBV7-9 | TRBD2 | CASSPGTSGGYQETQYF
TRBJ1-5 | TRBV27 | TRBD1 | CASSRDRVSQPQHF
TRBJ1-1 | TRBV5-6 | TRBD1 | CASSLDRKNTEAFF
TRBJ1-1 | TRBV7-9 | TRBD1 | CASSGPGTGISEAFF